One and the same sample provided the 30 T cell receptor beta chains below, sequenced in a study of OX40 agonist ivuxolimab in advanced cancers. Clones were sequenced by immunoSEQ multiplex PCR, and TCRdb holds only the in-frame ones, with some missing. The data contain around 79,000 clones, about 90% of them singletons. Sequencing used CD4+ or CD8+ T cells sorted from blood, obtained in a trial of the OX40 agonist ivuxolimab. The receptors here all came from an adult with an advanced solid tumor such as melanoma, head and neck, liver or kidney cancer.

The V gene is TRBV28, the J gene TRBJ2-1; no clear D gene. CDR3 size: 14 residues. Germline V gene lookup returns CDR1 MDHEN and CDR2 SYDVKM. Trimming shortened V by 2 bases and J by 6 bases, and 11 bases separated the two germline ends. The CDR3 DNA is TGTGCCAGCAGTTTAGCCAGCCTGGCCAATGAGCAGTTCTTC. Protein: CASSLASLANEQFF.

This chain connects TRBV6-1 to TRBJ1-2, with a possible D match to TRBD1 (5 bases). Germline V lookup: CDR1 MNHNS, CDR2 SASEGT. V lost 8 bases and J 1 base, leaving 14 bases between the germline ends. The CDR3 sequence is 14 residues long. The CDR3 region has the DNA TGTGCCAGCGGACGGGGCCATCTTAACTATGGCTACACCTTC. It is translated as CASGRGHLNYGYTF.

This rearrangement joins TRBV28 to TRBJ1-1, with TRBD1 matching over 8 bases. The V segment lost 6 bases and the J segment 1 base; nucleotides outside the gene matches: 7. The germline CDR1 and CDR2 sequences are MDHEN and SYDVKM. The CDR3 has 15 amino acids. The CDR3 loop is CASRPQGGSNTEAFF. As DNA, the CDR3 is TGTGCCAGCAGGCCACAGGGGGGGTCGAACACTGAAGCTTTCTTT.

The V gene is TRBV7-9, the J gene TRBJ1-2; 10 positions match TRBD1. The CDR3 consists of 14 residues. Germline assignment: CDR1 SEHNR and CDR2 FQNEAQ (reference sequence). The ends lost 6 bases at V and 4 bases at J; junction bases unmatched: 5. The CDR3 here is CASRGQGRTYGYTF. CDR3 in DNA: TGTGCCAGCAGGGGACAGGGGAGGACCTATGGCTACACCTTC.

The V and J genes are TRBV11-2 and TRBJ1-4; D remains ambiguous. The CDR3 runs to 16 residues. Germline V gene lookup returns CDR1 SGHAT and CDR2 FQNNGV. The V gene lost 5 bases and the J gene lost 0 bases, with 13 bases spanning the gap. The CDR3 DNA reads as TGTGCCAGCAGCACTTCGGGCGGTGCAACTAATGAAAAACTGTTTTTT. This translates into CASSTSGGATNEKLFF.

This rearrangement joins TRBV7-9 to TRBJ1-5; a weak D match, TRBD1 (6 bases). The germline CDR1 and CDR2 sequences are SEHNR and FQNEAQ (reference sequence). CDR3 length: 13 residues. V dropped 4 bases and J dropped 8 bases, with 12 bases sitting between them. The CDR3 reads CASSSARQEPQHF. The CDR3 DNA follows: TGTGCCAGCAGCTCCGCCAGACAGGAGCCCCAGCATTTT.

A single count supports this clone. The chain uses TRBV11-2 and TRBJ2-7; D not certain. V gave up 6 bases and J gave up 1 base, with 7 bases separating them. The CDR3 consists of 12 residues. Germline values: CDR1 SGHAT, CDR2 FQNNGV. DNA of the CDR3: TGTGCCAGCAGTTACGGGTCCTACGAGCAGTACTTC. Amino acids: CASSYGSYEQYF.

This chain connects TRBV18 to TRBJ2-5; TRBD1 might be the D (6 bases). V lost 1 base, J lost 5 bases, and 14 bases lay in between. CDR1 and CDR2 from the germline V gene are KGHSH and LQKENI. The CDR3 has 15 amino acids. The DNA for the CDR3 is TGTGCCAGCTCACCACAGTCCAGGGGTAGGGAGACCCAGTACTTC. This sequence encodes CASSPQSRGRETQYF.

This clone was found once. The chain employs TRBV6-1 and TRBJ1-5, with 7 bases fitting TRBD1. Looked up from germline, CDR1 is MNHNS and CDR2 is SASEGT. The V and J ends lost 9 bases and 7 bases, in that order; junction bases with no gene match: 3. CDR3 size: 11 residues. The DNA of the CDR3 is TGTGCCAGTGGCAGGGGGCAGCCCCAGCATTTT. Encoded protein: CASGRGQPQHF.

This chain uses TRBV6-6 with TRBJ2-7, with a tentative D call TRBD1 (6 bases). CDR3 length: 12 residues. The germline CDR1 and CDR2 sequences are MNHNY and SVGAGI (reference sequence). The CDR3 here is CSSQGSSYEQYF. DNA for the CDR3: TGTTCTTCTCAGGGGAGCTCCTACGAGCAGTACTTC.

The genes are TRBV6-5 and TRBJ1-1, with TRBD1 identical over 9 bases. Trimming at V came to 6 bases and at J to 4 bases, leaving 3 bases not matched to a gene. The CDR3 is 13 amino acids. Germline lookup yields CDR1 MNHEY and CDR2 SVGAGI. The CDR3 region is CASRGQGGTEAFF. Here the CDR3 DNA reads TGTGCCAGCAGGGGACAGGGAGGCACTGAAGCTTTCTTT.

The chain has TRBV5-1 and TRBJ1-1; D unclear. The CDR3 contains 15 residues. Trimming stripped 0 bases from V and 1 base from J, with 10 bases between. The germline CDR1 and CDR2 sequences are SGHRS and YFSETQ. The CDR3 DNA sequence: TGCGCCAGCAGCTTGGGGGCAGTGGAGAACACTGAAGCTTTCTTT. This translates into CASSLGAVENTEAFF.

V and J are TRBV14 and TRBJ2-1; possible D gene TRBD2, 5 bases. The V and J ends lost 4 bases and 9 bases respectively, with 19 bases between them. Germline loops: CDR1 SGHDN, CDR2 FVKESK. The length of the CDR3 is 15 residues. The CDR3, as DNA: TGTGCCAGCAGCCTAAGGACTCCCCTCGTCGGTGAGCAGTTCTTC. This sequence encodes CASSLRTPLVGEQFF. Together with reference TRBV14 and TRBJ2-1, the CDR3 gives the full variable domain: EAGVTQFPSHSVIEKGQTVTLRCDPISGHDNLYWYRRVMGKEIKFLLHFVKESKQDESGMPNNRFLAERTGGTYSTLKVQPAELEDSGVYFCASSLRTPLVGEQFFGPGTRLTVL.

This clone has more than one count but fewer than ten. The chain couples TRBV28 to TRBJ1-2, with D maybe TRBD1 (5 bases). Looked up from germline, CDR1 is MDHEN and CDR2 is SYDVKM. V shed 4 bases and J shed 3 bases, with 24 bases lying between them. The CDR3 has 18 amino acids. DNA of the CDR3: TGTGCCAGCAGTTGGGGGGAGATCCGGGACCCGTGGGACTATGGCTACACCTTC. It translates to CASSWGEIRDPWDYGYTF.

This chain uses TRBV27 with TRBJ1-1, with unresolved D. The CDR3 length is 12 residues. The ends were cut back, 7 bases at V and 0 bases at J, with 6 bases in the middle. Germline loops: CDR1 MNHEY, CDR2 SMNVEV (reference sequence). DNA for the CDR3: TGTGCCAGCAAATCCCTGAACACTGAAGCTTTCTTT. Translated, it gives CASKSLNTEAFF.

The chain recombines TRBV6-4 with TRBJ2-1; TRBD2 aligns across 7 bases. Germline V gene data show CDR1 as MRHNA and CDR2 as SNTAGT. CDR3 length: 15 residues. The trim removed 2 bases at V and 2 bases at J, leaving 3 bases unmatched. The DNA of the CDR3 is TGTGCCAGCAGTGACGAAGCGGGGACCTACAATGAGCAGTTCTTC. Translated: CASSDEAGTYNEQFF.

The chain is built from TRBV5-5 and TRBJ2-1; D is unresolved. CDR1 and CDR2 (germline): SGHKS, YYEKEE (reference sequence). Trimming took off 2 bases at V and 3 bases at J, with 6 bases between the two ends. CDR3 size: 13 residues. CDR3 amino acids: CASSFPGYNEQFF. CDR3 sequence (DNA): TGTGCCAGCAGCTTCCCGGGCTACAATGAGCAGTTCTTC.

This chain connects TRBV5-1 to TRBJ1-1; D perhaps matches TRBD1 (6 bases). V was pared by 4 bases and J by 1 base, with 11 bases between. The length of the CDR3 is 14 residues. Germline CDR1 SGHRS, CDR2 YFSETQ. CDR3 protein: CASSVGGSNTEAFF. As DNA, the CDR3 is TGCGCCAGCAGCGTAGGGGGATCGAACACTGAAGCTTTCTTT.

The genes are TRBV7-3 and TRBJ2-5; a weak D match, TRBD2 (5 bases). The CDR3 is 14 amino acids. V dropped 5 bases and J dropped 0 bases, with 10 bases sitting between them. Germline CDR1 SGHTA, CDR2 FQGTGA. CDR3 in DNA: TGTGCCAGCAGCCCCGCCGGGAACCAAGAGACCCAGTACTTC. Protein: CASSPAGNQETQYF. Full variable domain (remainder filled in from reference TRBV7-3 and TRBJ2-5): GAGVSQTPSNKVTEKGKYVELRCDPISGHTALYWYRQSLGQGPEFLIYFQGTGAADDSGLPNDRFFAVRPEGSVSTLKIQRTERGDSAVYLCASSPAGNQETQYFGPGTRLLVL.

This chain connects TRBV6-1 to TRBJ1-1; a possible D gene is TRBD1 (6 bases). The germline V gene encodes CDR1 MNHNS and CDR2 SASEGT. There are 14 residues in the CDR3. V was pared by 1 base and J by 6 bases, with 12 bases between. This chain's CDR3 is CASSEVRGAAEAFF. In DNA, the CDR3 is TGTGCCAGCAGTGAAGTACGGGGGGCAGCTGAAGCTTTCTTT.

The chain is built from TRBV5-1 and TRBJ2-2; D possibly corresponds to TRBD2 (5 bases). Trimming left V 4 bases short and J 8 bases short, with 15 bases between. The V gene's germline CDR1 is SGHRS and CDR2 YFSETQ. The CDR3 has 14 amino acids. In DNA form, the CDR3 reads TGCGCCAGCAGCCAACGGGGTGCCGCGGGGGAGCTGTTTTTT. Its translation: CASSQRGAAGELFF.

V usage is TRBV19 and J usage is TRBJ2-3; D uncertain. CDR1 and CDR2 (germline): LNHDA, SQIVND (reference sequence). Trimming shortened V by 7 bases and J by 6 bases, and 2 bases separated the two germline ends. This CDR3 comprises 9 residues. The CDR3 DNA reads TGTGCCAGTACGGATACGCAGTATTTT. It translates to CASTDTQYF.

The chain couples TRBV6-1 to TRBJ2-2; perhaps TRBD1 as D (5 bases). V shed 7 bases and J shed 5 bases, with 14 bases lying between them. Germline V lookup: CDR1 MNHNS, CDR2 SASEGT. This CDR3 spans 14 amino acids. The CDR3 DNA follows: TGTGCCAGCACCTCTAATAGGGGAACCGGGGAGCTGTTTTTT. This sequence encodes CASTSNRGTGELFF.

This clone came up once. The chain combines TRBV2 with TRBJ2-3; D is perhaps TRBD1 or TRBD2 (6 bases each). This CDR3 has 15 residues. Trimming took off 7 bases at V and 2 bases at J, with 16 bases between the two ends. Germline CDR1 is SNHLY and CDR2 is FYNNEI. CDR3 region: CASIGLGGNTDTQYF. The CDR3 bases are TGTGCCAGCATCGGGTTAGGGGGGAACACAGATACGCAGTATTTT. Using reference TRBV2 and TRBJ2-3 for the parts outside the CDR3, the full variable domain is EPEVTQTPSHQVTQMGQEVILRCVPISNHLYFYWYRQILGQKVEFLVSFYNNEISEKSEIFDDQFSVERPDGSNFTLKIRSTKLEDSAMYFCASIGLGGNTDTQYFGPGTRLTVL.

The chain has TRBV29-1 and TRBJ1-2; a possible D gene is TRBD1 (5 bases). The CDR3 spans 13 residues. Germline values: CDR1 SQVTM, CDR2 ANQGSEA. V lost 5 bases and J 6 bases, leaving 16 bases between the germline ends. CDR3 in amino acids: CSVTPQGFDGYTF. In nucleotides, the CDR3 is TGCAGCGTTACCCCTCAGGGTTTTGATGGCTACACCTTC.

This chain joins TRBV7-8 and TRBJ2-2, with 14 bases matching TRBD2. J was trimmed by 6 bases and V by 5 bases; bases with no gene match: 5. This CDR3 comprises 16 residues. Germline lookup yields CDR1 SGHVS and CDR2 FQNEAQ. This CDR3 is CASSRGLAGAAGELFF. CDR3 nucleotide sequence: TGTGCCAGCAGCCGGGGACTAGCGGGAGCTGCCGGGGAGCTGTTTTTT.

This chain connects TRBV15 to TRBJ2-7; tentative D call: TRBD2 (6 bases). Germline CDR1 is LNHNV and CDR2 is YYDKDF (reference sequence). V gave up 1 base and J gave up 0 bases, with 16 bases separating them. The CDR3 loop spans 17 amino acids. The CDR3 is CATSRGGGTRSSYEQYF. In DNA, the CDR3 is TGTGCCACCAGCAGAGGGGGCGGGACCCGGAGCTCCTACGAGCAGTACTTC.

V and J are TRBV18 and TRBJ2-1; no clear D gene. With 1 base removed from V and 6 bases from J, the gap between germline ends came to 10 bases. Per germline, CDR1 KGHSH and CDR2 LQKENI. The CDR3 contains 14 residues. The chain's CDR3 is CASSPQGIGNEQFF. CDR3 sequence (DNA): TGTGCCAGCTCACCACAGGGAATAGGCAATGAGCAGTTCTTC.

The chain couples TRBV6-5 to TRBJ1-1, with 7 nucleotides matching TRBD1. Trimming at V came to 6 bases and at J to 10 bases, leaving 5 bases not matched to a gene. In germline, CDR1 is MNHEY, CDR2 SVGAGI. The CDR3 length is 11 residues. For the CDR3, the DNA is TGTGCCAGCAGATTGACAGGGCCAGCTTTCTTT. This codes for CASRLTGPAFF.

Only one count was recorded for this clone. The chain links TRBV7-2 to TRBJ2-7; D is unresolved. Germline loops: CDR1 SGHTA, CDR2 FQGNSA. V was cut by 3 bases and J by 7 bases, with 10 bases left in between. This CDR3 is built from 12 residues. CDR3 sequence reads: CASSFRMGEQYF. The CDR3 DNA sequence: TGTGCCAGCAGCTTCAGAATGGGGGAGCAGTACTTC.